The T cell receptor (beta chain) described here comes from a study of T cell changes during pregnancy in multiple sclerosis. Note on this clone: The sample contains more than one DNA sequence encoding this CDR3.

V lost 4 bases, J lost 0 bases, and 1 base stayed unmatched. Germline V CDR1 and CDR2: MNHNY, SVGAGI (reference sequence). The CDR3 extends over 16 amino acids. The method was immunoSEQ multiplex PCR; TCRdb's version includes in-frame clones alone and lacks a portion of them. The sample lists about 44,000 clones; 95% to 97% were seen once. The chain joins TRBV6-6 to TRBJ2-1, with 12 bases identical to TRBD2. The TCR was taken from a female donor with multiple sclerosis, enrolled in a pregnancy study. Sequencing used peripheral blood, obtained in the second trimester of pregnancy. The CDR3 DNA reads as TGTGCCAGCAGTTCTAGCGGGGGGGCCTCCTACAATGAGCAGTTCTTC. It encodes CASSSSGGASYNEQFF.